One and the same sample provided the 16 T cell receptor beta chains below, sequenced in a study of T-cell reconstitution after alpha-beta-depleted transplantation in children. Using unique molecular identifiers, the investigators prepared the TCRbeta library. One entry per CDR3 protein, called by TCRdb with MiXCR from the PCR reads. The table includes around 530,000 distinct CDR3 sequences, about 30% detected once. This sample comprised PBMCs from the stem cell graft donor, obtained from the stem cell graft. The receptors come from a human donor who donated a stem cell graft to a child with aplastic anemia.

The CDR3 reads CASRYQGTATNEKLFF. CDR3 sequence (DNA): TGTGCCAGTAGATATCAGGGTACCGCAACTAATGAAAAACTGTTTTTT. The chain uses TRBV19 and TRBJ1-4; a possible D gene is TRBD1 (5 bases). The germline gives CDR1 LNHDA, CDR2 SQIVND (reference sequence). This CDR3 is built from 16 residues. Trimming took 6 bases from V and 0 from J, leaving 14 bases between them.

The gene calls are TRBV19 and TRBJ2-1; D unclear. The germline gives CDR1 LNHDA, CDR2 SQIVND (reference sequence). V lost 1 base to trimming and J lost 4 bases, with 17 bases between them. The CDR3 totals 17 residues. CDR3: CASSIGVLGAKYNEQFF. The DNA of the CDR3 is TGTGCCAGTAGTATAGGTGTCCTTGGCGCGAAATACAATGAGCAGTTCTTC.

In its sample, this clonotype was seen a few times. The chain employs TRBV10-3 and TRBJ2-5; 8 bases fit TRBD1. Looked up from germline, CDR1 is ENHRY and CDR2 is SYGVKD. The CDR3 spans 15 residues. V lost 8 bases, J lost 4 bases, and 12 bases stayed unmatched. The CDR3 region is CAIQPDRVGGETQYF. The DNA for the CDR3 is TGTGCCATCCAACCGGACAGGGTAGGAGGAGAGACCCAGTACTTC.

This clonotype appeared a few times. The chain joins TRBV20-1 to TRBJ2-7; D may correspond to TRBD1 or TRBD2 (5 bases each). CDR1 is DFQATT and CDR2 is SNEGSKA in the germline V gene (reference sequence). The CDR3 is made up of 15 amino acids. V lost 5 bases, J lost 6 bases, and 23 bases lay in between. The CDR3 loop is CSAVTGTGLMGEQYF. For the CDR3, the DNA is TGCAGTGCTGTGACCGGGACCGGCCTCATGGGCGAGCAGTACTTC.

This clonotype was counted between two and nine times. This chain joins TRBV7-2 and TRBJ1-1; no firm D call. Germline V gene data show CDR1 as SGHTA and CDR2 as FQGNSA. The V end lost 1 base, the J end lost 7 bases, and 10 bases lay between the germline ends. The CDR3 is 13 residues long. CDR3 amino acids: CASSLGGWIEAFF. DNA of the CDR3: TGTGCCAGCAGCTTAGGGGGATGGATTGAAGCTTTCTTT.

The V gene is TRBV7-9, the J gene TRBJ1-4; no definite D call. CDR1 and CDR2 (germline): SEHNR, FQNEAQ (reference sequence). CDR3 length equals 13 residues. With 2 bases removed from V and 11 bases from J, the gap between germline ends came to 12 bases. DNA for the CDR3: TGTGCCAGCAGCTTACTTGCGGGGAGGAAACTGTTTTTT. This encodes CASSLLAGRKLFF.

This clonotype came up once. The genes are TRBV12-3 or TRBV12-4 and TRBJ1-5, with 9 bases identical to TRBD1. The V gene end was trimmed by 5 bases and the J gene end by 12 bases; junction bases not matched to a gene: 8. The CDR3 sequence is 13 residues long. This chain's CDR3 is CASSPEGQGNQHF. DNA for the CDR3: TGTGCCAGCAGTCCAGAGGGACAGGGAAACCAGCATTTT.

This clonotype was recorded at least ten times. V is TRBV10-3 and J is TRBJ2-7; D call uncertain. CDR3 length equals 12 residues. V was trimmed by 4 bases and J by 0 bases, leaving 4 bases between them. CDR1 is ENHRY, CDR2 SYGVKD, per germline. This chain's CDR3 is CAISGGSYEQYV. The CDR3 DNA reads TGTGCCATCAGTGGGGGCTCCTACGAGCAGTACGTC.

The table lists this clonotype with a few counts. The chain combines TRBV6-2 or TRBV6-3 with TRBJ2-2; 7 bases align to TRBD2. The CDR3 loop spans 15 amino acids. Looked up from germline, CDR1 is MNHEY and CDR2 is SVGEGT. The V segment lost 11 bases and the J segment 0 bases; nucleotides outside the gene matches: 9. The CDR3 spells CAGRSGFPNTGELFF. For the CDR3, the DNA is TGTGCCGGCCGTAGCGGGTTCCCGAACACCGGGGAGCTGTTTTTT.

CDR3 nucleotides: TGTGCCAGCAGTTACGGCGGACTGGGCAGCAAAGAGACCCAGTACTTC. It translates to CASSYGGLGSKETQYF. The genes are TRBV6-2 or TRBV6-3 and TRBJ2-5; D may be TRBD2 (5 bases). V lost 2 bases and J 3 bases, leaving 16 bases between the germline ends. Germline-derived CDR1 and CDR2 are MNHEY and SVGEGT. The CDR3 runs to 16 residues.

CDR3 region: CARTSGRVQDTQYF. In DNA, the CDR3 is TGTGCCAGAACATCCGGGAGAGTTCAAGATACGCAGTATTTT. The rearrangement joins TRBV2 to TRBJ2-3; weak D call: TRBD2 (6 bases). Germline V CDR1 and CDR2: SNHLY, FYNNEI. Trimming removed 9 bases from V and 5 bases from J, with 18 bases in between. This CDR3 has 14 amino acids.

The CDR3 DNA follows: TGTGCCACCAGTGATACGGACCCCTACAATCAGCCCCAGCATTTT. This encodes CATSDTDPYNQPQHF. The chain has TRBV24-1 and TRBJ1-5, with D unclear. V was clipped by 3 bases and J by 3 bases, with 11 bases between them. There are 15 residues in the CDR3. The V gene's germline CDR1 is KGHDR and CDR2 SFDVKD.

V and J are TRBV7-3 and TRBJ2-3, with a tentative D call TRBD2 (5 bases). This CDR3 comprises 15 residues. The germline V and J ends were trimmed by 1 base and 0 bases, with 8 bases remaining between them. Germline V gene data show CDR1 as SGHTA and CDR2 as FQGTGA. CDR3 region: CASSLRAASTDTQYF. The DNA for the CDR3 is TGTGCCAGCAGCTTAAGAGCGGCTAGCACAGATACGCAGTATTTT.

This clonotype was found a few times. The V call is TRBV19, the J call TRBJ1-2, with D possibly being TRBD1 (5 bases). CDR3 size: 14 residues. V was clipped by 4 bases and J by 4 bases, with 13 bases between them. Germline V gene sequence: CDR1 LNHDA, CDR2 SQIVND (reference sequence). The CDR3 reads CASSTRGQGYGYTF. CDR3 DNA: TGTGCCAGTAGTACCCGAGGACAAGGCTATGGCTACACCTTC.

This clonotype was detected only a few times. The chain carries TRBV7-2 and TRBJ2-3, with a weak D call TRBD2 (6 bases). Trimming shortened V by 2 bases and J by 6 bases, and 15 bases separated the two germline ends. The CDR3 totals 15 residues. Germline CDR1 is SGHTA and CDR2 is FQGNSA. For the CDR3, the DNA is TGTGCCAGCAGCTTAATAGCGGCCCTGAGGGATACGCAGTATTTT. Translation gives CASSLIAALRDTQYF.

This clonotype turned up a few times. The gene calls are TRBV18 and TRBJ2-1; D uncertain. Germline V gene sequence: CDR1 KGHSH, CDR2 LQKENI. The ends were cut back, 3 bases at V and 4 bases at J, with 10 bases in the middle. The CDR3 extends over 14 amino acids. CDR3 amino acids: CASSPSGVYNEQFF. CDR3 DNA sequence: TGTGCCAGCTCACCGTCTGGGGTGTACAATGAGCAGTTCTTC.